A selection of T cell receptor beta chains follows, all from one sample in a study of T cell responses to AZD1222 COVID-19 vaccine. Data came from immunoSEQ multiplex PCR; TCRdb stores just in-frame clones and leaves some out. The table lists around 99,000 clones, about 88% of them singletons. The material sequenced was peripheral blood, taken on day 0 of AZD1222 vaccination. Receptors were obtained from an adult in good health. Both conserved end residues are part of each CDR3. D genes are given only for firm matches. Expanded clones get a size class; other rows say once, few or many, or leave the size out.

j_call | d_call | v_call | clone_size | cdr3_length | cdr3_nt | cdr3_aa
TRBJ1-6 | . | TRBV7-9 | once | 12 | TGTGCCAGCAGCCACAATAATTCACCCCTCCACTTT | CASSHNNSPLHF
TRBJ1-1 | . | TRBV19 | . | 14 | TGTGCCAGTAGACCCACAGGAGTGAACACTGAAGCTTTCTTT | CASRPTGVNTEAFF
TRBJ2-1 | . | TRBV7-8 | . | 15 | TGTGCCAGCAGCCCCCCCCGGCGGACATACAATGAGCAGTTCTTC | CASSPPRRTYNEQFF
TRBJ1-5 | . | TRBV15 | . | 17 | TGTGCCACCAGCAGCTCAGTAGGGCCCAGGGGAGATCAGCCCCAGCATTTT | CATSSSVGPRGDQPQHF
TRBJ2-3 | TRBD2 | TRBV4-2 | . | 19 | TGTGCCAGCAGCCTATGGGGTGGCGGGGGGGTTACTAGCACAGATACGCAGTATTTT | CASSLWGGGGVTSTDTQYF
TRBJ1-4 | . | TRBV2 | . | 19 | TGTGCCAGCAGTGAAGCGCTTGGGGTGCCGGGGGTCCTGTCCGAAAAACTGTTTTTT | CASSEALGVPGVLSEKLFF
TRBJ1-3 | . | TRBV7-3 | . | 15 | TGTGCCAGCAGCCTGACAGGTTACTCTGGAAACACCATATATTTT | CASSLTGYSGNTIYF
TRBJ2-5 | . | TRBV20-1 | few | 11 | TGCAGTGCGGTACTTCCCCCGACCCAGTACTTC | CSAVLPPTQYF
TRBJ1-5 | . | TRBV19 | . | 13 | TGTGCCAGTAGCGGCGGGGATAATCAGCCCCAGCATTTT | CASSGGDNQPQHF
TRBJ1-1 | TRBD1 | TRBV6-1 | . | 17 | TGTGCCAGCAGTGTTCCAAGGGGGCGCGATTGGAACACTGAAGCTTTCTTT | CASSVPRGRDWNTEAFF